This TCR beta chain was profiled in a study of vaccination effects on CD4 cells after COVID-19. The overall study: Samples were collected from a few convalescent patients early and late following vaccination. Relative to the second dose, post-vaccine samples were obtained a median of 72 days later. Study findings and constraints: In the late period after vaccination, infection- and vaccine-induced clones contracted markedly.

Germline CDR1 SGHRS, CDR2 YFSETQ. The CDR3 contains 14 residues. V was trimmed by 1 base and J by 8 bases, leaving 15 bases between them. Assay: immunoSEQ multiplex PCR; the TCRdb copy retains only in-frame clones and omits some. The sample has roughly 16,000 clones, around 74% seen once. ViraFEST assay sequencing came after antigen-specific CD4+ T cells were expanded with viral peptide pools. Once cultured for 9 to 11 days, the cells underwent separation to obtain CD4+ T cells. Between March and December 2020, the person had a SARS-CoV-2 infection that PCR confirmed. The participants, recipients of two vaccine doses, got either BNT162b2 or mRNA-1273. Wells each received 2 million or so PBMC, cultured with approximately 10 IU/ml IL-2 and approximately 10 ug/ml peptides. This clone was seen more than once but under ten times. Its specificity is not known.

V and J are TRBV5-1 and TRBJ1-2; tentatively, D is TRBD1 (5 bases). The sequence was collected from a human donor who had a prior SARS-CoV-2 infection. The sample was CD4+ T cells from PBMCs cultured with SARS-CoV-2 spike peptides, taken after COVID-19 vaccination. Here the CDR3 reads CASSLTWQGSGYTF. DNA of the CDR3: TGCGCCAGCAGCTTGACATGGCAGGGTTCGGGCTACACCTTC. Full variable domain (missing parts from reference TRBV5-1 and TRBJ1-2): KAGVTQTPRYLIKTRGQQVTLSCSPISGHRSVSWYQQTPGQGLQFLFEYFSETQRNKGNFPGRFSGRQFSNSRSEMNVSTLELGDSALYLCASSLTWQGSGYTFGSGTRLTVV.